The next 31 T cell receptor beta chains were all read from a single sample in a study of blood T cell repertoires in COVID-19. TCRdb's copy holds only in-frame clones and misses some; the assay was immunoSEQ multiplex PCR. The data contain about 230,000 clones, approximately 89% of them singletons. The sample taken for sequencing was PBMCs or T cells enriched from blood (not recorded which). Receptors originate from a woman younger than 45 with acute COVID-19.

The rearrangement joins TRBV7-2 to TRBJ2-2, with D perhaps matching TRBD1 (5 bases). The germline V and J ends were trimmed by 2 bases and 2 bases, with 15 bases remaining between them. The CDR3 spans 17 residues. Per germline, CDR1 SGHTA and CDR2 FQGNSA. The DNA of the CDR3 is TGTGCCAGCAGCTTATTGGGCAGGGCAGGAAACACCGGGGAGCTGTTTTTT. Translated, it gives CASSLLGRAGNTGELFF.

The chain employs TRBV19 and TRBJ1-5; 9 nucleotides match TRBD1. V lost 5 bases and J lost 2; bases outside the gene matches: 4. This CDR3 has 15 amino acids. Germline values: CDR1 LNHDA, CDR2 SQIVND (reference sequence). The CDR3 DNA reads TGTGCCAGTAGTTTACAGGGGGCTGGCAATCAGCCCCAGCATTTT. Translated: CASSLQGAGNQPQHF.

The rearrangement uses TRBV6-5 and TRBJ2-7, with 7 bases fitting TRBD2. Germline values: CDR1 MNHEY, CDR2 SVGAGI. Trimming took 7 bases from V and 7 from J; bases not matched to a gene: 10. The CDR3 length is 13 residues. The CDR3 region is CASTGRGSQEQYF. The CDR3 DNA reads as TGTGCCAGCACGGGGCGGGGGTCTCAAGAGCAGTACTTC.

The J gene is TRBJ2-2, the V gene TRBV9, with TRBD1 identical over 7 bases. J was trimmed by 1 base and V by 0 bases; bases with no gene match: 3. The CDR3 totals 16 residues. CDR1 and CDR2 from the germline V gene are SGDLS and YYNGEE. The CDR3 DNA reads TGTGCCAGCAGCGTAGAAGGGGGCCTGAACACCGGGGAGCTGTTTTTT. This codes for CASSVEGGLNTGELFF.

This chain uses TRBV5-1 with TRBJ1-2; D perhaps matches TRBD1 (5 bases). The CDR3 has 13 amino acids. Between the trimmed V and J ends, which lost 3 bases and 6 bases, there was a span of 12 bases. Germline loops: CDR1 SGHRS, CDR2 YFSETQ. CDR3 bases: TGCGCCAGCAGCTCCAGGGTTACGAATGGCTACACCTTC. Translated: CASSSRVTNGYTF.

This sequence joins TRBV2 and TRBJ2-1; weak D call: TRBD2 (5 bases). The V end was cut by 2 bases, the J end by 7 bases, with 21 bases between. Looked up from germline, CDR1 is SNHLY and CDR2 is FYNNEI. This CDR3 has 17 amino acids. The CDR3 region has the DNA TGTGCCAGCAGTGAACTTTCGCTAGCAGACCTATGGAATGAGCAGTTCTTC. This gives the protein CASSELSLADLWNEQFF.

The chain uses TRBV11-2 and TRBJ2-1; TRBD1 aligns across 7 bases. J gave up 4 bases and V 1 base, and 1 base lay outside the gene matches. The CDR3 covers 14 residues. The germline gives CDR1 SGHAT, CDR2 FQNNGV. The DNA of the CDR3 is TGTGCCAGCAGCTTAGGGGGACAGTACAATGAGCAGTTCTTC. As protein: CASSLGGQYNEQFF.

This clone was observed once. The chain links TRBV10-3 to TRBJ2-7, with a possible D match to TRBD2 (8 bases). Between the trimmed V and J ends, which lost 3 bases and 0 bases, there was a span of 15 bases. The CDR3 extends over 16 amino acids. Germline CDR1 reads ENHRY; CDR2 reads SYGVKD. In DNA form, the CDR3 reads TGTGCCATCAGTGACCCCGGGAGGGACAGCTCCTACGAGCAGTACTTC. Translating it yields CAISDPGRDSSYEQYF.

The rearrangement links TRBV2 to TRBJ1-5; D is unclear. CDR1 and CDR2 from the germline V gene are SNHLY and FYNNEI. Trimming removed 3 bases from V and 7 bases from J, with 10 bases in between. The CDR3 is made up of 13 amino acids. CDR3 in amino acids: CASSDWGAQPQHF. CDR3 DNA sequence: TGTGCCAGCAGTGACTGGGGAGCCCAGCCCCAGCATTTT.

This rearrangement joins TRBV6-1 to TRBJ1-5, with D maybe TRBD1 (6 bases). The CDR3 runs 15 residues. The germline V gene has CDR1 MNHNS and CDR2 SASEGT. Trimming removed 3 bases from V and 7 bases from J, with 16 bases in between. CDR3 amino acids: CASSEGQQGWQPQHF. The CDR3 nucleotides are TGTGCCAGCAGTGAGGGTCAACAGGGTTGGCAGCCCCAGCATTTT.

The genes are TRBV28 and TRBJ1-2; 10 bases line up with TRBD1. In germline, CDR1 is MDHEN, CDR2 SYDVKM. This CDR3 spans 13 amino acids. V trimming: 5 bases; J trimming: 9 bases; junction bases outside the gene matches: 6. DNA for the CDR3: TGTGCCAGCAGTCCCGGGACAGGGGACAGCTACACCTTC. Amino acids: CASSPGTGDSYTF.

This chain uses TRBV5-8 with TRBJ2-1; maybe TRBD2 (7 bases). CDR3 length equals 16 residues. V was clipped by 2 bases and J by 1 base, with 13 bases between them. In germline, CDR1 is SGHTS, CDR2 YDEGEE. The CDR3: CASSFRGGESYNEQFF. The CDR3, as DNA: TGTGCCAGCAGCTTTAGAGGGGGGGAATCCTACAATGAGCAGTTCTTC.

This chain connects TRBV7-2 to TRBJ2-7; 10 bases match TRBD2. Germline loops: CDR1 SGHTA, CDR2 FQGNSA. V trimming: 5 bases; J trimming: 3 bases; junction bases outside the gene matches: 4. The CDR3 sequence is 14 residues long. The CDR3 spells CASSPSGGIYEQYF. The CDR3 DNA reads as TGTGCCAGCAGCCCTAGCGGGGGTATCTACGAGCAGTACTTC.

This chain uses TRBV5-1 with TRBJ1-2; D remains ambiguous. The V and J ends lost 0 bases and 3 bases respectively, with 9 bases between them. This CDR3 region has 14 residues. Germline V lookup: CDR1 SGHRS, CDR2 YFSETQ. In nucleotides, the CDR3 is TGCGCCAGCAGCTTGGAAGGGAGGGACTATGGCTACACCTTC. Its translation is CASSLEGRDYGYTF.

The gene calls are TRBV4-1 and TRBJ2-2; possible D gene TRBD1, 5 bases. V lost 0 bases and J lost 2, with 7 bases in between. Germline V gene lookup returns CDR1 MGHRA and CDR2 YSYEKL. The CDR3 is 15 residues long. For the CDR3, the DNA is TGCGCCAGCAGCCAAGAAGGGGCCAACACCGGGGAGCTGTTTTTT. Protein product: CASSQEGANTGELFF.

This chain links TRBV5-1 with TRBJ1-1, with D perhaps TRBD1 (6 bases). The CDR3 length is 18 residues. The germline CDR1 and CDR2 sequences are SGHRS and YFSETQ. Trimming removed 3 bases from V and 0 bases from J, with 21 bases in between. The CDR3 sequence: CASSSRSGGLLMNTEAFF. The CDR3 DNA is TGCGCCAGCAGCTCGCGTTCGGGGGGCCTGTTGATGAACACTGAAGCTTTCTTT.

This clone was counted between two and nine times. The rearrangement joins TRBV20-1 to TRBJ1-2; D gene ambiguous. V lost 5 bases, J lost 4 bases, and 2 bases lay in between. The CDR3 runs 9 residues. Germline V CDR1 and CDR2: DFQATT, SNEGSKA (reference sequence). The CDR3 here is CSALYGYTF. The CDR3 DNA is TGCAGTGCTCTCTATGGCTACACCTTC.

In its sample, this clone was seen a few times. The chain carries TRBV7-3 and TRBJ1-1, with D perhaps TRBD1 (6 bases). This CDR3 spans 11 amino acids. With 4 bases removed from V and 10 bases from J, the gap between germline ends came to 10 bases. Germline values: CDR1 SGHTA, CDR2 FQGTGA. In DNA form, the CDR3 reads TGTGCCAGCAGCTCAGGGGAAACAGCTTTCTTT. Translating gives CASSSGETAFF. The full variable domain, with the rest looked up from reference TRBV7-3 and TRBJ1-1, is GAGVSQTPSNKVTEKGKYVELRCDPISGHTALYWYRQSLGQGPEFLIYFQGTGAADDSGLPNDRFFAVRPEGSVSTLKIQRTERGDSAVYLCASSSGETAFFGQGTRLTVV.

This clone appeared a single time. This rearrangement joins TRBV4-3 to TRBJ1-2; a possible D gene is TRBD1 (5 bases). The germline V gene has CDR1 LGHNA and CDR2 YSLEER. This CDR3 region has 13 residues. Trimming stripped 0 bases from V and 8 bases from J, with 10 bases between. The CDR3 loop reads CASSQEAGLGYTF. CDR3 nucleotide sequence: TGCGCCAGCAGCCAAGAGGCAGGGTTGGGCTACACCTTC.

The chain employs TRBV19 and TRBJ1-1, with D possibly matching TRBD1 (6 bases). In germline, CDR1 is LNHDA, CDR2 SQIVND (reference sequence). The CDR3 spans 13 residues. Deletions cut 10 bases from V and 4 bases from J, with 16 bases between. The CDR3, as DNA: TGTGCCACCAACAGGGCCCAGGGCACTGAAGCTTTCTTT. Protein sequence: CATNRAQGTEAFF. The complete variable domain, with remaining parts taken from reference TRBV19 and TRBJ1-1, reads DGGITQSPKYLFRKEGQNVTLSCEQNLNHDAMYWYRQDPGQGLRLIYYSQIVNDFQKGDIAEGYSVSREKKESFPLTVTSAQKNPTAFYLCATNRAQGTEAFFGQGTRLTVV.

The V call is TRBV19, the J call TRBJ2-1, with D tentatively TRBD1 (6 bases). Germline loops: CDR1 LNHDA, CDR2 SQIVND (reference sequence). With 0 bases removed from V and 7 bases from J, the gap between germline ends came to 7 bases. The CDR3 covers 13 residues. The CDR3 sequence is CASSIDRGNEQFF. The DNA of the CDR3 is TGTGCCAGTAGTATAGACAGGGGAAATGAGCAGTTCTTC.

The CDR3 loop reads CAWSVRLNTEAFF. The DNA for the CDR3 is TGTGCCTGGAGTGTGCGGCTGAACACTGAAGCTTTCTTT. This chain uses TRBV30 with TRBJ1-1; D not certain. The V and J ends lost 0 bases and 0 bases respectively, with 5 bases between them. The CDR3 sequence is 13 residues long. Per germline, CDR1 GTSNPN and CDR2 SVGIG (reference sequence). The full variable domain, in which reference TRBV30 and TRBJ1-1 provide the parts outside the CDR3, is SQTIHQWPATLVQPVGSPLSLECTVEGTSNPNLYWYRQAAGRGLQLLFYSVGIGQISSEVPQNLSASRPQDRQFILSSKKLLLSDSGFYLCAWSVRLNTEAFFGQGTRLTVV.

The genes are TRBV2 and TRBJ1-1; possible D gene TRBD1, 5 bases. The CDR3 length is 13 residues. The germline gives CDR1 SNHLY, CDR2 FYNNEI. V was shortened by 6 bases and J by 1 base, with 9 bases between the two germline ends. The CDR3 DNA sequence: TGTGCCAGCAGGATTCAGGGGAACACTGAAGCTTTCTTT. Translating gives CASRIQGNTEAFF.

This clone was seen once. The CDR3 loop reads CASHGQGAGDTEAFF. DNA for the CDR3: TGTGCCAGCCACGGACAGGGGGCCGGGGACACTGAAGCTTTCTTT. This chain uses TRBV28 with TRBJ1-1; 11 bases match TRBD1. Germline V gives CDR1 MDHEN, CDR2 SYDVKM. Trimming cost V 8 bases and J 3 bases; bases outside gene matches: 8. The CDR3 loop spans 15 amino acids.

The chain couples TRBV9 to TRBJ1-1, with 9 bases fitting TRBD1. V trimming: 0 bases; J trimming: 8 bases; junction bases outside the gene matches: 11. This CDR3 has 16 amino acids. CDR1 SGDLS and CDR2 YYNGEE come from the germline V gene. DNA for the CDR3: TGTGCCAGCAGCGTAGGAAGGGACAGGGAAAATCTAGAAGCTTTCTTT. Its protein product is CASSVGRDRENLEAFF.

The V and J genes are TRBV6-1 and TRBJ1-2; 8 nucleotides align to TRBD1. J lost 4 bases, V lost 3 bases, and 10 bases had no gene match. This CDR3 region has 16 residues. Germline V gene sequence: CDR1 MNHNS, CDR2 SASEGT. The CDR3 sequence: CASSETTGAEIYGYTF. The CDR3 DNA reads TGTGCCAGCAGTGAGACGACAGGGGCGGAAATCTATGGCTACACCTTC.

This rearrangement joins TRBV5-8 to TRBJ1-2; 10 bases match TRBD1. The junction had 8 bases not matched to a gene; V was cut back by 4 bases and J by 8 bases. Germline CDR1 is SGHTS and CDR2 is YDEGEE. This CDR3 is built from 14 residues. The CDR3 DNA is TGTGCCAGCAGCGTCGGGACAGGGGCGCGAGGCTACACCTTC. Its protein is CASSVGTGARGYTF. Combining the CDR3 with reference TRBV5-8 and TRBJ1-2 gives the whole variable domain EAGVTQSPTHLIKTRGQQATLRCSPISGHTSVYWYQQALGLGLQFLLWYDEGEERNRGNFPPRFSGRQFPNYSSELNVNALELEDSALYLCASSVGTGARGYTFGSGTRLTVV.

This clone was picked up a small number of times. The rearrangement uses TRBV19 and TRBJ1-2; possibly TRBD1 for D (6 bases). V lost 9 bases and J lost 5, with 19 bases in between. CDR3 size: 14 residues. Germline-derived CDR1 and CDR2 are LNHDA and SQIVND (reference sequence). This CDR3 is CASTRDHQGYGYTF. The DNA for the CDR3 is TGTGCCAGCACCCGGGACCACCAGGGGTATGGCTACACCTTC.

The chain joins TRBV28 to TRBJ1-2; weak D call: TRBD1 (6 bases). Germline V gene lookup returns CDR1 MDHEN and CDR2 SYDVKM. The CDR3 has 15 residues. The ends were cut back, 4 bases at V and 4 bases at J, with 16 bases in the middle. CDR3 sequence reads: CASSSLVMTGYGYTF. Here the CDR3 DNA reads TGTGCCAGCAGTTCTCTCGTCATGACAGGCTATGGCTACACCTTC.

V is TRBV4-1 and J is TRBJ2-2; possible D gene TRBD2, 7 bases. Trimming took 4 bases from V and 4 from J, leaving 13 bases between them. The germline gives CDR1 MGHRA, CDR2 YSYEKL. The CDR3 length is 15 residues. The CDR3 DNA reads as TGCGCCAGCAGCCCCCGGGGGGCCATCACCGGGGAGCTGTTTTTT. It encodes CASSPRGAITGELFF.

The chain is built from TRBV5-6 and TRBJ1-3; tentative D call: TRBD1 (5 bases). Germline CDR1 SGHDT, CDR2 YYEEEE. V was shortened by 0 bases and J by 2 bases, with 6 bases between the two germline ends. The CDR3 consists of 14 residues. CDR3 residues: CASSLVGPGNTIYF. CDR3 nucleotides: TGTGCCAGCAGCTTGGTGGGGCCTGGAAACACCATATATTTT.